These 29 T cell receptor beta chains originate from one sample sequenced in a study of early T cells in non-severe SARS-CoV-2 infection. Using its own MiXCR run on the 5' RACE reads, TCRdb lists one record per CDR3 protein. The sample records tens of thousands of distinct CDR3 sequences, about 6.3% being singletons. The sequencing input was whole blood. These receptors were obtained from an adult who was a healthcare worker with PCR-confirmed SARS-CoV-2 infection or an uninfected control (not recorded which).

This clonotype was found many times. The chain has TRBV29-1 and TRBJ2-1, with D possibly matching TRBD2 (6 bases). The CDR3 loop spans 15 amino acids. Trimming took off 0 bases at V and 5 bases at J, with 14 bases between the two ends. CDR1 is SQVTM, CDR2 ANQGSEA, per germline. CDR3 nucleotide sequence: TGCAGCGTTGAAGAAGGACGGGAGCGGGACAATGAGCAGTTCTTC. This gives the protein CSVEEGRERDNEQFF.

This clonotype was recorded many times. This chain connects TRBV14 to TRBJ1-3; no clear D gene. The CDR3 sequence is 13 residues long. CDR1 and CDR2 from the germline V gene are SGHDN and FVKESK. V was trimmed by 0 bases and J by 4 bases, leaving 4 bases between them. CDR3 sequence (DNA): TGTGCCAGCAGCCAAGACAGGGGAAACACCATATATTTT. Translation: CASSQDRGNTIYF.

In this sample, this clonotype turned up many times. The chain has TRBV5-1 and TRBJ2-7; 13 nucleotides agree with TRBD2. The CDR3 contains 16 residues. J lost 10 bases, V lost 6 bases, and 16 bases had no gene match. The germline CDR1 and CDR2 sequences are SGHRS and YFSETQ. CDR3 bases: TGCGCCAGCACCGAGACCGGGACTAGCGGGATCTCTCGCCAGTACTTC. Protein product: CASTETGTSGISRQYF.

This clonotype showed up just a few times. One end of the junction varies from germline; a read error may be responsible. The V and J genes are TRBV11-2 and TRBJ2-3, with TRBD2 matching 11 bases. CDR1 SGHAT and CDR2 FQNNGV come from the germline V gene. The length of the CDR3 is 16 residues. CDR3 protein: CASRETSGSFPDTRYF. CDR3 coding DNA: TGTGCCAGCAGGGAAACTAGCGGGAGTTTTCCAGATACGCGGTATTTT.

V is TRBV27 and J is TRBJ2-3; 13 bases map to TRBD2. Trimming took 5 bases from V and 2 from J; bases not matched to a gene: 10. Germline CDR1 reads MNHEY; CDR2 reads SMNVEV (reference sequence). The CDR3 contains 18 residues. The CDR3 bases are TGTGCCAGCAGTCCTACCACTAGCGGGAGGGCCCTCACAGATACGCAGTATTTT. It codes for CASSPTTSGRALTDTQYF.

This clonotype was seen at least ten times. The chain uses TRBV12-3 or TRBV12-4 and TRBJ2-7; 10 bases agree with TRBD1. The junction had 6 bases not matched to a gene; V was cut back by 6 bases and J by 4 bases. The CDR3 length is 14 residues. Written as DNA, the CDR3 is TGTGCCAGCAGCACCGGACAGGGGGGATACGAGCAGTACTTC. This translates into CASSTGQGGYEQYF.

There are many counts of this clonotype. J is TRBJ2-1 and V is TRBV7-6; 7 bases agree with TRBD2. This CDR3 spans 15 amino acids. Germline values: CDR1 SGHVS, CDR2 FNYEAQ. V lost 5 bases and J lost 0; bases outside the gene matches: 4. CDR3 sequence: CASSVSGTSYNEQFF. Written as DNA, the CDR3 is TGTGCCAGCAGCGTCAGCGGGACCTCCTACAATGAGCAGTTCTTC. The full variable domain, with the rest looked up from reference TRBV7-6 and TRBJ2-1, is GAGVSQSPRYKVTKRGQDVALRCDPISGHVSLYWYRQALGQGPEFLTYFNYEAQQDKSGLPNDRFSAERPEGSISTLTIQRTEQRDSAMYRCASSVSGTSYNEQFFGPGTRLTVL.

This clonotype has ten or more counts. V gene TRBV14 combines with J gene TRBJ1-6, with D hard to call. Per germline, CDR1 SGHDN and CDR2 FVKESK. There are 15 residues in the CDR3. The germline V and J ends were trimmed by 4 bases and 7 bases, with 14 bases remaining between them. Written as DNA, the CDR3 is TGTGCCAGCAGCCCATCTGGCTTCCTCAATTCACCCCTCCACTTT. Translating it yields CASSPSGFLNSPLHF.

A few counts support this clonotype. This chain connects TRBV28 to TRBJ2-7, with unresolved D. Germline-derived CDR1 and CDR2 are MDHEN and SYDVKM. This CDR3 comprises 12 residues. With 2 bases removed from V and 7 bases from J, the gap between germline ends came to 9 bases. DNA for the CDR3: TGTGCCAGCAGTTTAGGTCTCTATGAGCAGTACTTC. Translating it yields CASSLGLYEQYF.

This clonotype was recorded at least ten times. The rearrangement links TRBV5-1 to TRBJ1-4; 8 nucleotides line up with TRBD1. V lost 3 bases and J lost 2; bases outside the gene matches: 3. The germline CDR1 and CDR2 sequences are SGHRS and YFSETQ. CDR3 size: 15 residues. CDR3 residues: CASSSTGGTNEKLFF. As DNA, the CDR3 is TGCGCCAGCAGCTCAACAGGGGGGACTAATGAAAAACTGTTTTTT.

This clonotype was detected a few times. The chain uses TRBV28 and TRBJ2-7, with D possibly TRBD2 on 6 matching bases. There are 12 residues in the CDR3. The germline V gene encodes CDR1 MDHEN and CDR2 SYDVKM. The ends were cut back, 5 bases at V and 2 bases at J, with 7 bases in the middle. CDR3 region: CASSRGAYEQYF. DNA for the CDR3: TGTGCCAGCAGTCGCGGGGCCTACGAGCAGTACTTC.

This clonotype came up a few times. The chain links TRBV7-2 to TRBJ2-5, with unresolved D. The CDR3 contains 13 residues. The V gene lost 3 bases and the J gene lost 2 bases, with 7 bases spanning the gap. Germline V gives CDR1 SGHTA, CDR2 FQGNSA. For the CDR3, the DNA is TGTGCCAGCAGCTTCGACTTGCAAGAGACCCAGTACTTC. This translates into CASSFDLQETQYF. The variable domain in full, with the rest retrieved from reference TRBV7-2 and TRBJ2-5, is GAGVSQSPSNKVTEKGKDVELRCDPISGHTALYWYRQSLGQGLEFLIYFQGNSAPDKSGLPSDRFSAERTGGSVSTLTIQRTQQEDSAVYLCASSFDLQETQYFGPGTRLLVL.

This clonotype was detected ten times or more. The rearrangement uses TRBV12-3 or TRBV12-4 and TRBJ1-5, with TRBD1 as a possible D gene (6 bases). This CDR3 comprises 16 residues. Trimming pared 5 bases from V and 3 bases from J, leaving 17 bases between. The CDR3 DNA is TGTGCCAGCAGTCAAGGACAGAGGGGGAACAATCAGCCCCAGCATTTT. This codes for CASSQGQRGNNQPQHF.

This clonotype has more than one count but fewer than ten. No DNA is shown, since the ends of the CDR3 on it are uncertain; the CDR3 is the one TCRdb lists. This sequence joins TRBV7-9 and TRBJ2-1; the table gives TRBD1 as D, unverified against the DNA. Per the germline V gene, CDR1 is SEHNR and CDR2 is FQNEAQ (reference sequence). The CDR3 has 13 residues if both end residues are counted. The CDR3 spells CASSVGTGTEGFF.

Points on this clonotype: It may be a read error: a sequence one base away is much more abundant. Likely a read error: the CDR3 ends without its conserved phenylalanine or tryptophan. The V gene is TRBV28, the J gene TRBJ2-3; unclear D gene. The V end was cut by 11 bases, the J end by 4 bases, with 13 bases between. Germline CDR1 and CDR2: MDHEN and SYDVKM. This CDR3 region has 12 residues. The CDR3 coding sequence is TGTGCCTGTAGTGGGGTTCCAGATACGCAGTATTCT. This sequence encodes CACSGVPDTQYS.

V and J are TRBV14 and TRBJ1-1; D gene ambiguous. Germline V lookup: CDR1 SGHDN, CDR2 FVKESK. The CDR3 runs to 14 residues. The V gene lost 1 base and the J gene lost 4 bases, with 10 bases spanning the gap. The CDR3 region has the DNA TGTGCCAGCAGCCAAGTGTCGTGGGGCACTGAAGCTTTCTTT. It is translated as CASSQVSWGTEAFF. The whole variable domain, filled in from reference TRBV14 and TRBJ1-1, reads EAGVTQFPSHSVIEKGQTVTLRCDPISGHDNLYWYRRVMGKEIKFLLHFVKESKQDESGMPNNRFLAERTGGTYSTLKVQPAELEDSGVYFCASSQVSWGTEAFFGQGTRLTVV.

This chain uses TRBV20-1 with TRBJ2-1; 7 bases align to TRBD2. Trimming at V came to 2 bases and at J to 6 bases, leaving 7 bases not matched to a gene. Germline V gives CDR1 DFQATT, CDR2 SNEGSKA (reference sequence). The CDR3 runs 14 residues. The CDR3 here is CSARWGRAGNEQFF. Here the CDR3 DNA reads TGCAGTGCTAGATGGGGGAGGGCCGGCAATGAGCAGTTCTTC.

This clonotype appeared a few times. The genes are TRBV3-1 and TRBJ1-2, with a tentative D call TRBD1 (5 bases). From germline, CDR1 is LGHDT and CDR2 YNNKEL (reference sequence). CDR3 length: 13 residues. The ends were cut back, 4 bases at V and 4 bases at J, with 10 bases in the middle. CDR3 amino acids: CASSRETAYGYTF. The CDR3, as DNA: TGTGCCAGCAGCCGAGAGACAGCCTATGGCTACACCTTC. Based on the CDR3 plus reference TRBV3-1 and TRBJ1-2, the full variable domain is DTAVSQTPKYLVTQMGNDKSIKCEQNLGHDTMYWYKQDSKKFLKIMFSYNNKELIINETVPNRFSPKSPDKAHLNLHINSLELGDSAVYFCASSRETAYGYTFGSGTRLTVV.

This clonotype was picked up many times. The rearrangement links TRBV9 to TRBJ1-6, with TRBD1 matching 9 bases. The germline gives CDR1 SGDLS, CDR2 YYNGEE. V lost 0 bases, J lost 7 bases, and 11 bases stayed unmatched. The CDR3 extends over 18 amino acids. The chain's CDR3 is CASSVEGGRDRANSPLHF. CDR3 nucleotides: TGTGCCAGCAGCGTAGAGGGGGGACGGGACAGGGCGAATTCACCCCTCCACTTT.

This clonotype was recorded at least ten times. The chain recombines TRBV28 with TRBJ2-1; D unresolved. Trimming pared 5 bases from V and 6 bases from J, leaving 8 bases between. CDR3 size: 12 residues. The germline V gene encodes CDR1 MDHEN and CDR2 SYDVKM. The CDR3 here is CASSGAPNEQFF. The CDR3 region has the DNA TGTGCCAGCAGTGGCGCCCCCAATGAGCAGTTCTTC.

This clonotype appeared a few times. The V call is TRBV6-4, the J call TRBJ2-2; D is unresolved. The V end was cut by 3 bases, the J end by 5 bases, with 7 bases between. Germline V gene lookup returns CDR1 MRHNA and CDR2 SNTAGT. The CDR3 extends over 13 amino acids. CDR3 residues: CASSEGSTGELFF. CDR3 sequence (DNA): TGTGCCAGCAGTGAAGGGTCGACCGGGGAGCTGTTTTTT.

This clonotype was found many times. The chain recombines TRBV11-2 with TRBJ1-2; 7 bases match TRBD1. Germline CDR1 and CDR2: SGHAT and FQNNGV. Trimming took 5 bases from V and 7 from J; bases not matched to a gene: 10. There are 14 residues in the CDR3. The DNA of the CDR3 is TGTGCCAGCAGCCCGCAACAGGGGAGAGGTGGCTACACCTTC. This gives the protein CASSPQQGRGGYTF.

This clonotype was counted many times. The chain employs TRBV24-1 and TRBJ2-7, with D uncertain. This CDR3 comprises 13 residues. Trimming pared 4 bases from V and 0 bases from J, leaving 6 bases between. CDR1 and CDR2 from the germline V gene are KGHDR and SFDVKD. The CDR3: CATSDLDSYEQYF. The DNA for the CDR3 is TGTGCCACCAGTGACCTCGACTCCTACGAGCAGTACTTC.

The chain is built from TRBV5-4 and TRBJ2-3; D gene ambiguous. V lost 3 bases to trimming and J lost 6 bases, with 14 bases between them. The CDR3 totals 14 residues. In germline, CDR1 is SGHNT, CDR2 YYREEE (reference sequence). CDR3 coding DNA: TGTGCCAGCAGCTCCCTCGACCCGGCGGATACGCAGTATTTT. It specifies CASSSLDPADTQYF. Filled out from reference TRBV5-4 and TRBJ2-3, the complete variable domain reads ETGVTQSPTHLIKTRGQQVTLRCSSQSGHNTVSWYQQALGQGPQFIFQYYREEENGRGNFPPRFSGLQFPNYSSELNVNALELDDSALYLCASSSLDPADTQYFGPGTRLTVL.

The chain joins TRBV2 to TRBJ1-4; 10 nucleotides line up with TRBD1. Germline CDR1 reads SNHLY; CDR2 reads FYNNEI. V shed 7 bases and J 0 bases; nucleotides not matched to a gene: 8. CDR3 size: 17 residues. This CDR3 reads CASTWTGGITTNEKLFF. CDR3 DNA sequence: TGTGCCAGCACGTGGACAGGGGGGATAACAACTAATGAAAAACTGTTTTTT.

This clonotype has a handful of counts. The V and J genes are TRBV20-1 and TRBJ1-1; weak D call: TRBD1 (5 bases). Germline CDR1 DFQATT, CDR2 SNEGSKA (reference sequence). This CDR3 comprises 13 residues. V lost 6 bases and J 1 base, leaving 12 bases between the germline ends. The CDR3 loop is CSAEGWRNTEAFF. The CDR3 region has the DNA TGCAGTGCAGAGGGGTGGCGGAACACTGAAGCTTTCTTT.

This clonotype was seen at least ten times. The chain links TRBV12-3 or TRBV12-4 to TRBJ2-5, with 7 bases aligning to TRBD1. J was trimmed by 6 bases and V by 2 bases; bases with no gene match: 9. The CDR3 loop spans 15 amino acids. The CDR3 protein is CASSLSKGAAKTQYF. For the CDR3, the DNA is TGTGCCAGCAGTTTATCTAAGGGGGCGGCTAAGACCCAGTACTTC.

This clonotype was counted ten times or more. The V call is TRBV6-2 or TRBV6-3, the J call TRBJ1-1; the D is unclear. Germline V gene data show CDR1 as MNHEY and CDR2 as SVGEGT. Trimming took 2 bases from V and 5 from J, leaving 6 bases between them. The CDR3 has 12 residues. The CDR3 spells CASSYGMTEAFF. CDR3 in DNA: TGTGCCAGCAGTTACGGGATGACTGAAGCTTTCTTT.

V is TRBV7-6 and J is TRBJ2-5; 11 bases are shared with TRBD2. The CDR3 totals 18 residues. The germline gives CDR1 SGHVS, CDR2 FNYEAQ. Trimming removed 0 bases from V and 4 bases from J; junction bases left unmatched: 10. The chain's CDR3 is CASSLASLLAGVRETQYF. CDR3 in DNA: TGTGCCAGCAGCTTAGCGAGTCTACTAGCGGGGGTACGAGAGACCCAGTACTTC.